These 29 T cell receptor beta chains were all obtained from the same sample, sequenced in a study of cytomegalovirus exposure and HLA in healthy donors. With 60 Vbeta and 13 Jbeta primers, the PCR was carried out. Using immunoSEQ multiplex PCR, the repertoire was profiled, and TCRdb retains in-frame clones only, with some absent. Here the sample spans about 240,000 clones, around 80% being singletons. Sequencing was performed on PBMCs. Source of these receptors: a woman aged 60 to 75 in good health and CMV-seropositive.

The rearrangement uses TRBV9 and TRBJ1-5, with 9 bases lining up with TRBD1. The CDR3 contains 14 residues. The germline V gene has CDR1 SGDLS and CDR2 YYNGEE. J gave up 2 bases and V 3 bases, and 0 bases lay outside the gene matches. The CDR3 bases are TGTGCCAGCAGCGGACAGGGGGGCAATCAGCCCCAGCATTTT. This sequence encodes CASSGQGGNQPQHF. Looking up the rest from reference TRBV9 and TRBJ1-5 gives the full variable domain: DSGVTQTPKHLITATGQRVTLRCSPRSGDLSVYWYQQSLDQGLQFLIQYYNGEERAKGNILERFSAQQFPDLHSELNLSSLELGDSALYFCASSGQGGNQPQHFGDGTRLSIL.

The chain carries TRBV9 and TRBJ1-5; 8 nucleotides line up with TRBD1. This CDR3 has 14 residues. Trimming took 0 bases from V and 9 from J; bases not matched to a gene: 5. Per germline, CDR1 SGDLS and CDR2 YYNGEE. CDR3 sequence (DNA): TGTGCCAGCAGCGTAGCCGCCGGGACAGGGCCCCAGCATTTT. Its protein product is CASSVAAGTGPQHF.

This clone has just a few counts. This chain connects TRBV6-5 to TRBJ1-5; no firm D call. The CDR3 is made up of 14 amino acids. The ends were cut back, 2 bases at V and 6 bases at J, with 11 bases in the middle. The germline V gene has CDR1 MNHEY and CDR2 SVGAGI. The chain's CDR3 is CASSYALGGQPQHF. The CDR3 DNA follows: TGTGCCAGCAGTTACGCCCTAGGAGGTCAGCCCCAGCATTTT.

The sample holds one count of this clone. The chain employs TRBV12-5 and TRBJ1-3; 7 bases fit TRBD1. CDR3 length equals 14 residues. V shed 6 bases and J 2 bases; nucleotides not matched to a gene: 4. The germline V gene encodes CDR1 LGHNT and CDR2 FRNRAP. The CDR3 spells CASGKGAAGNTIYF. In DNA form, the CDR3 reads TGTGCTAGTGGAAAGGGGGCCGCTGGAAACACCATATATTTT. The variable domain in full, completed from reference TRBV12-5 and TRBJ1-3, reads DARVTQTPRHKVTEMGQEVTMRCQPILGHNTVFWYRQTMMQGLELLAYFRNRAPLDDSGMPKDRFSAEMPDATLATLKIQPSEPRDSAVYFCASGKGAAGNTIYFGEGSWLTVV.

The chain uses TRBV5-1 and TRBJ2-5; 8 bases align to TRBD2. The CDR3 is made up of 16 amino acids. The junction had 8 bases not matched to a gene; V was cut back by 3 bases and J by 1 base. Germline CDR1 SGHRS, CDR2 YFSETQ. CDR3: CASSSPVREGQETQYF. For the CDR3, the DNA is TGCGCCAGCAGCTCCCCCGTACGGGAGGGCCAAGAGACCCAGTACTTC.

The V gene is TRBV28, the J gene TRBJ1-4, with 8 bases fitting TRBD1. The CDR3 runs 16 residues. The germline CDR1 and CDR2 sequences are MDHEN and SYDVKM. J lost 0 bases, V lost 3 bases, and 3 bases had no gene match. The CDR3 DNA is TGTGCCAGCAGTTTGGACAGGGAGGCAACTAATGAAAAACTGTTTTTT. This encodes CASSLDREATNEKLFF.

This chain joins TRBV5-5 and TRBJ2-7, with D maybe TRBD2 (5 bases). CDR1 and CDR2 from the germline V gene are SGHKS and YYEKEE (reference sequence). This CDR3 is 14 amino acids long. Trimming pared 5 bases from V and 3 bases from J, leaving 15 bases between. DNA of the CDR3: TGTGCCAGCAGGTTTCCGGGAAAAGACTACGAGCAGTACTTC. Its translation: CASRFPGKDYEQYF. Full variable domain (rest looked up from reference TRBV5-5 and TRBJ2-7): DAGVTQSPTHLIKTRGQQVTLRCSPISGHKSVSWYQQVLGQGPQFIFQYYEKEERGRGNFPDRFSARQFPNYSSELNVNALLLGDSALYLCASRFPGKDYEQYFGPGTRLTVT.

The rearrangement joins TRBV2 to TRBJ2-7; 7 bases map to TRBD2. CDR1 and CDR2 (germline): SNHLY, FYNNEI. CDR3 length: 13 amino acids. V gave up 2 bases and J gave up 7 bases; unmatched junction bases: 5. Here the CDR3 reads CASSEFGGWEQYF. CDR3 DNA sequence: TGTGCCAGCAGTGAATTCGGGGGGTGGGAGCAGTACTTC.

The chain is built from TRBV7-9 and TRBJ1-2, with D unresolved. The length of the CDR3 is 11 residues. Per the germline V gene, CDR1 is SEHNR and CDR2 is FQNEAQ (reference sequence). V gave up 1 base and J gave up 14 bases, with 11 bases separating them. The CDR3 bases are TGTGCCAGCAGCTTAGTCAGCGGTTATACCTTC. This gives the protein CASSLVSGYTF.

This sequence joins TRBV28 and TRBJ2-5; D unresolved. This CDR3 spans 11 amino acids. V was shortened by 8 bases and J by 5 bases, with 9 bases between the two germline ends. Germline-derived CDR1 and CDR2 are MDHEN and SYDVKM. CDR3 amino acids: CASWLGETQYF. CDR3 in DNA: TGTGCCAGCTGGCTCGGGGAGACCCAGTACTTC.

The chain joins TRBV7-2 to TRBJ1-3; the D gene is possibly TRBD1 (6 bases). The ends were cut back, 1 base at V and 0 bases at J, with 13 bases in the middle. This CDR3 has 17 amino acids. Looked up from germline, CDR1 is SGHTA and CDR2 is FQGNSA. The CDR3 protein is CASSLVSTGRSGNTIYF. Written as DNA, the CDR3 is TGTGCCAGCAGCTTAGTTTCGACAGGCCGCTCTGGAAACACCATATATTTT.

CDR3 in DNA: TGCGCCAGCAGTTACAACAGGAACACTGAAGCTTTCTTT. Translation: CASSYNRNTEAFF. This chain links TRBV10-1 with TRBJ1-1; D remains unclear. Germline loops: CDR1 WNHNN, CDR2 SYGVQD (reference sequence). This CDR3 is 13 amino acids long. V lost 5 bases, J lost 1 base, and 8 bases lay in between.

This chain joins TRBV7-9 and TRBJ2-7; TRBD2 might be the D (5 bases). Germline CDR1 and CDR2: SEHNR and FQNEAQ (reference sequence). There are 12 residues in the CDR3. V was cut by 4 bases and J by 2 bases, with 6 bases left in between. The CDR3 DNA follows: TGTGCCAGCAGCTCCGGGACCTACGAGCAGTACTTC. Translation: CASSSGTYEQYF.

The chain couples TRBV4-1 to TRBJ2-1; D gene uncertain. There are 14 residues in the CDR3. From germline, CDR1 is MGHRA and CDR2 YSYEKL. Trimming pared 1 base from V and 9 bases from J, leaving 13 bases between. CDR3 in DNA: TGCGCCAGCAGCCAAGTCGTCCGTCCGGGTGAGCAGTTCTTC. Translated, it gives CASSQVVRPGEQFF.

The CDR3 reads CASSQSQGITEAFF. The DNA of the CDR3 is TGCGCCAGCAGCCAGTCGCAGGGGATCACTGAAGCTTTCTTT. V usage is TRBV4-1 and J usage is TRBJ1-1; weak D call: TRBD1 (6 bases). From germline, CDR1 is MGHRA and CDR2 YSYEKL. V lost 3 bases to trimming and J lost 4 bases, with 12 bases between them. This CDR3 contains 14 residues.

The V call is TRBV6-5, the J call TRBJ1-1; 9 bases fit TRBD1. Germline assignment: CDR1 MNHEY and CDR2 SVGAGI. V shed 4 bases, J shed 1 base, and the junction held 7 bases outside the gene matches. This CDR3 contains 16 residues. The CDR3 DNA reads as TGTGCCAGCAGTTTAGCCGGGACAGGGAGGAACACTGAAGCTTTCTTT. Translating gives CASSLAGTGRNTEAFF.

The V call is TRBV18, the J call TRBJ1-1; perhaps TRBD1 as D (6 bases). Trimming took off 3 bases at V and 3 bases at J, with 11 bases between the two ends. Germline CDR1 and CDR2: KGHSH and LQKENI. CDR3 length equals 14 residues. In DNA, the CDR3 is TGTGCCAGCTCACCCCCCCAGGGGTACACTGAAGCTTTCTTT. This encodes CASSPPQGYTEAFF.

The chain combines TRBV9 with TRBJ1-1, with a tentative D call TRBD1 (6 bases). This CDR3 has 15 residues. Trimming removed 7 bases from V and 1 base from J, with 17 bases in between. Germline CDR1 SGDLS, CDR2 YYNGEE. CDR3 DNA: TGTGCCAGCTCACCCGTAGGGGGTACGAACACTGAAGCTTTCTTT. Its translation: CASSPVGGTNTEAFF.

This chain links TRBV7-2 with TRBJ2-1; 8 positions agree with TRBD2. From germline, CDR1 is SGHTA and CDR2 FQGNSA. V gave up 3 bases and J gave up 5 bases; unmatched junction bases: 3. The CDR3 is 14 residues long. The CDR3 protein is CASSFWTSNNEQFF. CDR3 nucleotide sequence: TGTGCCAGCAGCTTTTGGACTAGCAACAATGAGCAGTTCTTC.

CDR3 region: CASRRQGEAFF. The CDR3 nucleotides are TGTGCCAGCAGGCGACAGGGAGAAGCTTTCTTT. V usage is TRBV28 and J usage is TRBJ1-1, with TRBD1 matching over 7 bases. The CDR3 spans 11 residues. With 6 bases clipped from V and 8 bases from J, the junction kept 3 bases outside the gene matches. Germline V gene sequence: CDR1 MDHEN, CDR2 SYDVKM.

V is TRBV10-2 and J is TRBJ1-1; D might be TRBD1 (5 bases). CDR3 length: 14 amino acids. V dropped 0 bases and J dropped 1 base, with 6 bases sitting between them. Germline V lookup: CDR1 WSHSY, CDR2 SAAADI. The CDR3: CASSESGENTEAFF. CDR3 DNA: TGCGCCAGCAGTGAGTCAGGGGAGAACACTGAAGCTTTCTTT.

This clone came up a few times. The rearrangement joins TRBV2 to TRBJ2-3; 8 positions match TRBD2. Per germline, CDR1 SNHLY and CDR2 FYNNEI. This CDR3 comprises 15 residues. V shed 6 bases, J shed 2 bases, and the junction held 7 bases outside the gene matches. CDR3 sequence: CASRGGAGATDTQYF. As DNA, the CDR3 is TGTGCCAGCAGGGGGGGAGCGGGGGCCACAGATACGCAGTATTTT.

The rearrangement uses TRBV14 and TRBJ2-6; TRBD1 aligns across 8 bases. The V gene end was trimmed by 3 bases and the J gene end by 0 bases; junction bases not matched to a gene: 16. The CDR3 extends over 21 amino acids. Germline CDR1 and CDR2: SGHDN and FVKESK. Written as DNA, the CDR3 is TGTGCCAGCAGCCACCCCATTAAGGCGGGACAGGAAATCTCTGGGGCCAACGTCCTGACTTTC. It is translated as CASSHPIKAGQEISGANVLTF.

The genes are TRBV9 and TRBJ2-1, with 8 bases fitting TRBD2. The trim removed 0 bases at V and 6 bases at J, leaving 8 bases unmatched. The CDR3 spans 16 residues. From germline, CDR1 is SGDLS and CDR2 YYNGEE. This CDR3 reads CASSVATGLGSNEQFF. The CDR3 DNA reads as TGTGCCAGCAGCGTAGCTACGGGACTAGGGTCCAATGAGCAGTTCTTC.

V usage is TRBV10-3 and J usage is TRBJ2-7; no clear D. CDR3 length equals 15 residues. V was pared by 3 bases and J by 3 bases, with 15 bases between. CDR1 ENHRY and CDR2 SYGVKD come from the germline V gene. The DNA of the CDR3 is TGTGCCATCAGTGAACGGCGGTTACTAAACTACGAGCAGTACTTC. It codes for CAISERRLLNYEQYF.

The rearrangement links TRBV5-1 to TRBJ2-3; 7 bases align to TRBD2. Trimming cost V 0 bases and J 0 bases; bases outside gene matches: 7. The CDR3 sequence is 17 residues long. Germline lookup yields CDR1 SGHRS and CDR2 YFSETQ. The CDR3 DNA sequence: TGCGCCAGCAGCTTGGCCTTTACGGGAGGAAGCACAGATACGCAGTATTTT. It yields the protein CASSLAFTGGSTDTQYF.

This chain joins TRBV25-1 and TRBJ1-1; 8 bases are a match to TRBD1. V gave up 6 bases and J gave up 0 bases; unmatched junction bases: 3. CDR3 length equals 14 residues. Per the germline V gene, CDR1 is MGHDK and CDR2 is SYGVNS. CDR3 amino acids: CASSRTGMNTEAFF. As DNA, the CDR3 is TGTGCCAGCAGCAGGACAGGGATGAACACTGAAGCTTTCTTT.

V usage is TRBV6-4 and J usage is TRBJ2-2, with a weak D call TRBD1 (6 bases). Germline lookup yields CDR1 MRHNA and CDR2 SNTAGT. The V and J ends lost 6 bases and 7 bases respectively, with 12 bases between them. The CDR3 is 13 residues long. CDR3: CASRRTAGGELFF. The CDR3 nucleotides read TGTGCCAGCAGGAGGACAGCCGGCGGGGAGCTGTTTTTT.

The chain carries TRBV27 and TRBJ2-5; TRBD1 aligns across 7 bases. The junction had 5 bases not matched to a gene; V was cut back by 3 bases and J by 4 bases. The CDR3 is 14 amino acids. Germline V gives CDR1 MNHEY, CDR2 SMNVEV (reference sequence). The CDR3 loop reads CASSFGTARETQYF. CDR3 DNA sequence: TGTGCCAGCAGTTTCGGGACAGCGAGAGAGACCCAGTACTTC.